A selection of T cell receptor beta chains follows, all from one sample in a study of cytomegalovirus exposure and HLA in healthy donors. Libraries were prepared by immunoSEQ multiplex PCR; TCRdb keeps only in-frame clonotypes and omits some of them. The table lists fewer than 200,000 clones, 87% of them singletons. Sequenced: PBMCs. These receptors originate from a girl under two years old in good health and CMV-seronegative. CDR3s include the opening cysteine and the closing phenylalanine or tryptophan. D genes are given only for firm matches. Size tells how often a clone was seen (once, few, many) or the class of an expanded clone, and some rows leave it out.

>once|TRBJ2-7|TRBV27|TRBD2
TGTGCCAGCAGCCGACTAGCGGGAGACGAGCAGTACTTC
CASSRLAGDEQYF
>NA|TRBJ1-2|TRBV7-9|NA
TGTGCCAGCAGCTCCACGATAAGGATCAAGGGGAAGGGCTACACCTTC
CASSSTIRIKGKGYTF
>NA|TRBJ1-4|TRBV7-9|NA
TGTGCCAGCAGCCCCCTTAGTGCTAATGAAAAACTGTTTTTT
CASSPLSANEKLFF
>NA|TRBJ2-7|TRBV30|NA
TGTGCCTGGAGTGCAGGGTTCGCTTACTACGAGCAGTACTTC
CAWSAGFAYYEQYF
>NA|TRBJ2-3|TRBV7-3|TRBD2
TGTGCCAGCAGCTTAACGGGACTAGCGGGAGTCACCCCGAGGGCAGATACGCAGTATTTT
CASSLTGLAGVTPRADTQYF
>NA|TRBJ2-7|TRBV20-1|TRBD1
TGCAGTGTTGACAGGGGACACGAGCAGTACTTC
CSVDRGHEQYF
>NA|TRBJ2-5|TRBV7-9|NA
TGTGCCAGCAGCTTAGGGAGATACTTAGAGACCCAGTACTTC
CASSLGRYLETQYF
>once|TRBJ2-2|TRBV18|TRBD2
TGTGCCAGCTCACCACAACAGCGGGGGACCACCGGGGAGCTGTTTTTT
CASSPQQRGTTGELFF
>NA|TRBJ1-1|TRBV7-9|NA
TGTGCCAGCAGCTTGCAGGGAGGCACTGAAGCTTTCTTT
CASSLQGGTEAFF
>NA|TRBJ2-7|TRBV4-1|NA
TGCGCCAGCAGTCCCCTCCCACGCGGAGCCGGCTCCTACGAGCAGTACTTC
CASSPLPRGAGSYEQYF
>NA|TRBJ2-7|TRBV10-3|TRBD2
TGTGCCATCAGTGATAGGGCTAGCGGGTTGAGTTCCTACGAGCAGTACTTC
CAISDRASGLSSYEQYF
>NA|TRBJ2-7|TRBV30|NA
TGTGCCTGGAGTGTAGGACTCCTGTACGAGCAGTACTTC
CAWSVGLLYEQYF
>NA|TRBJ2-7|TRBV4-3|TRBD2
TGCGCCAGCAGCCTGTATCCCACGACTAGCGGGTTTGAGCAGTACTTC
CASSLYPTTSGFEQYF
>NA|TRBJ2-7|TRBV5-1|TRBD1
TGCGCCAGCAGCCCATGGGACAGGACGTCCTACGAGCAGTACTTC
CASSPWDRTSYEQYF
>NA|TRBJ1-4|TRBV6-5|NA
TGTGCCAGCAGTTACTCGACAACGGGATTAAATGAAAAACTGTTTTTT
CASSYSTTGLNEKLFF
>NA|TRBJ2-7|TRBV11-2|NA
TGTGCCAGCAGCCCGATCGTGAATGAGGGACTCTACGAGCAGTACTTC
CASSPIVNEGLYEQYF
>NA|TRBJ2-7|TRBV9|TRBD1
TGTGCCAGCAGCCCGCGAACCAACCACGACAGGGAGATGCTCTACGAGCAGTACTTC
CASSPRTNHDREMLYEQYF
>NA|TRBJ2-3|TRBV30|TRBD2
TGTGCCTGGGGGACTAGGCCAGATACGCAGTATTTT
CAWGTRPDTQYF
>NA|TRBJ2-7|TRBV14|NA
TGTGCCAGCAGTCGCTCAGGGTCGGTTAGTTTCGACGAGCAGTACTTC
CASSRSGSVSFDEQYF
>NA|TRBJ2-5|TRBV29-1|NA
TGCAGCGTTCTGCAGCAAGAGACCCAGTACTTC
CSVLQQETQYF
>NA|TRBJ1-2|TRBV18|TRBD1
TGTGCCAGCTCACCAGGGGGGGACAGGCCCTATGGCTACACCTTC
CASSPGGDRPYGYTF
>few|TRBJ2-3|TRBV6-5|NA
TGTGCCAGCAGTTACTCGAGGAGCACAGATACGCAGTATTTT
CASSYSRSTDTQYF
>NA|TRBJ1-5|TRBV4-1|NA
TGCGCCAGCAGCCAAACCGGTTTAAGCAATCAGCCCCAGCATTTT
CASSQTGLSNQPQHF
>NA|TRBJ2-3|TRBV19|NA
TGTGCCAGTAGTATCTCCAGAGGTGGCACAGATACGCAGTATTTT
CASSISRGGTDTQYF